Listed below are T cell receptor beta chains from one sample, sequenced in a study of blood T cell repertoires in COVID-19. Sequencing was performed with immunoSEQ multiplex PCR; in TCRdb, only in-frame clones are kept and a portion is missing. Of 130,000 to 150,000 clones in the sample, 87% are singletons; the top ten hold around 11%. Sequencing input: PBMCs or T cells enriched from blood (not recorded which). The receptors were gathered from a man in his 60s who had recovered from COVID-19. Each CDR3 is given with its conserved first and last residue. The order of the fields is CDR3 DNA, CDR3 protein, clone size, D gene, J gene, V gene. D genes are given only for firm matches. Size tells how often a clone was seen (once, few, many) or the class of an expanded clone, and some rows leave it out.

cdr3_nt: TGTGCCAGCACAGTAGCAGGGACCGGGGAGCTGTTTTTT
cdr3_aa: CASTVAGTGELFF
clone_size: NA
d_call: NA
j_call: TRBJ2-2
v_call: TRBV28

cdr3_nt: TGTGCCAGCAGTCCGGGTCCCTCGCCCTACGAGCAGTACTTC
cdr3_aa: CASSPGPSPYEQYF
clone_size: NA
d_call: NA
j_call: TRBJ2-7
v_call: TRBV5-5

cdr3_nt: TGTGCCAGCATGCCCGGGATTAACACCTACGAGCAGTACTTC
cdr3_aa: CASMPGINTYEQYF
clone_size: NA
d_call: NA
j_call: TRBJ2-7
v_call: TRBV7-8

cdr3_nt: TGTGCCAGCAGGGAACAGGGGGCTAGCTCCTACGAGCAGTACTTC
cdr3_aa: CASREQGASSYEQYF
clone_size: NA
d_call: TRBD1
j_call: TRBJ2-7
v_call: TRBV28

cdr3_nt: TGTGCCTGGAGTGTTCCCAGGGCCGGGGAGCTGTTTTTT
cdr3_aa: CAWSVPRAGELFF
clone_size: few
d_call: NA
j_call: TRBJ2-2
v_call: TRBV30

cdr3_nt: TGTGCCAGCTCACCACTACAGGGAAATTCACCCCTCCACTTT
cdr3_aa: CASSPLQGNSPLHF
clone_size: NA
d_call: NA
j_call: TRBJ1-6
v_call: TRBV18

cdr3_nt: TGTGCCAGCAGTCAACAGGGCTACTATGGCTACACCTTC
cdr3_aa: CASSQQGYYGYTF
clone_size: NA
d_call: NA
j_call: TRBJ1-2
v_call: TRBV28

cdr3_nt: TGTGCCAGCAGCTTGCGAGACAGGGGAGGTGAAGATACGCAGTATTTT
cdr3_aa: CASSLRDRGGEDTQYF
clone_size: NA
d_call: TRBD1
j_call: TRBJ2-3
v_call: TRBV5-5

cdr3_nt: TGTGCCAGCAGCTCGGGACTGCACAATCAGCCCCAGCATTTT
cdr3_aa: CASSSGLHNQPQHF
clone_size: NA
d_call: NA
j_call: TRBJ1-5
v_call: TRBV5-6

cdr3_nt: TGTGCCAGCATCCCCCCGGGCAGGGAAGGGCCGCCCCAGCATTTT
cdr3_aa: CASIPPGREGPPQHF
clone_size: NA
d_call: NA
j_call: TRBJ1-5
v_call: TRBV28

cdr3_nt: TGTGCCAGCAGGGCCCCTAGCTATGGCTACACCTTC
cdr3_aa: CASRAPSYGYTF
clone_size: NA
d_call: NA
j_call: TRBJ1-2
v_call: TRBV9

cdr3_nt: TGCGCCAGCAGCCCCCGGGACTACGAGCAGTACTTC
cdr3_aa: CASSPRDYEQYF
clone_size: NA
d_call: NA
j_call: TRBJ2-7
v_call: TRBV5-1

cdr3_nt: TGTGCCAGCAGCAAAAGAGGGACAGCCAATCAGCCCCAGCATTTT
cdr3_aa: CASSKRGTANQPQHF
clone_size: NA
d_call: NA
j_call: TRBJ1-5
v_call: TRBV21-1

cdr3_nt: TGTGCCAGCAGTGACCTTCGGGGCACTGAAGCTTTCTTT
cdr3_aa: CASSDLRGTEAFF
clone_size: NA
d_call: NA
j_call: TRBJ1-1
v_call: TRBV2

cdr3_nt: TGTGCCAGTACCCCAAGGGGCGGGAGGGGCACCGGGGAGCTGTTTTTT
cdr3_aa: CASTPRGGRGTGELFF
clone_size: NA
d_call: TRBD2
j_call: TRBJ2-2
v_call: TRBV19

cdr3_nt: TGTGCCTGGATTCCCAGCGGGGGTGCCGGGGAGCTGTTTTTT
cdr3_aa: CAWIPSGGAGELFF
clone_size: NA
d_call: TRBD2
j_call: TRBJ2-2
v_call: TRBV30

cdr3_nt: TGTGCCAGCAGCTTGTCAGGGACACTCTACAATCAGCCCCAGCATTTT
cdr3_aa: CASSLSGTLYNQPQHF
clone_size: NA
d_call: NA
j_call: TRBJ1-5
v_call: TRBV5-5

cdr3_nt: TGTGCCAGCAGTGAAGCGCGGGGGCGCGGGGAGACCCAGTACTTC
cdr3_aa: CASSEARGRGETQYF
clone_size: NA
d_call: NA
j_call: TRBJ2-5
v_call: TRBV2

cdr3_nt: TGTGCCAGCTCACCACGAGGCCTTGAAGCTTTCTTT
cdr3_aa: CASSPRGLEAFF
clone_size: NA
d_call: NA
j_call: TRBJ1-1
v_call: TRBV18

cdr3_nt: TGTGCCAGCAGCGCCAGGGGAGGCAATCAGCCCCAGCATTTT
cdr3_aa: CASSARGGNQPQHF
clone_size: NA
d_call: NA
j_call: TRBJ1-5
v_call: TRBV7-8

cdr3_nt: TGTGCCAGCTACCCTAGCGGGGGGGCCTATGAGCAGTTCTTC
cdr3_aa: CASYPSGGAYEQFF
clone_size: few
d_call: TRBD2
j_call: TRBJ2-1
v_call: TRBV27

cdr3_nt: TGTGCCAGCAGCCTACTAGCGGGAGTACCTAACGAGCAGTACTTC
cdr3_aa: CASSLLAGVPNEQYF
clone_size: NA
d_call: TRBD2
j_call: TRBJ2-7
v_call: TRBV2

cdr3_nt: TGTGCCAGCACCAACCAGGGCCAGGGAGGGCATACGCAGTATTTT
cdr3_aa: CASTNQGQGGHTQYF
clone_size: once
d_call: TRBD2
j_call: TRBJ2-3
v_call: TRBV28

cdr3_nt: TGTGCCAGCAGCTTGCACTTAGCTCCGGAGACCCAGTACTTC
cdr3_aa: CASSLHLAPETQYF
clone_size: NA
d_call: NA
j_call: TRBJ2-5
v_call: TRBV5-5

cdr3_nt: TGTGCCAGCAGTGGAGCAGGGAGTCAAACTGAAGCTTTCTTT
cdr3_aa: CASSGAGSQTEAFF
clone_size: NA
d_call: NA
j_call: TRBJ1-1
v_call: TRBV6-1

cdr3_nt: TGTGCCAGCAGTTTCAATCAGGGGGCGAATACTGAAGCTTTCTTT
cdr3_aa: CASSFNQGANTEAFF
clone_size: NA
d_call: TRBD1
j_call: TRBJ1-1
v_call: TRBV28

cdr3_nt: TGTGCCATCAGTGTGCTAACCTACGAGCAGTACTTC
cdr3_aa: CAISVLTYEQYF
clone_size: few
d_call: NA
j_call: TRBJ2-7
v_call: TRBV10-3

cdr3_nt: TGTGCCAGCAGCGGACGGACTAGCGGGGTTCACAATGAGCAGTTCTTC
cdr3_aa: CASSGRTSGVHNEQFF
clone_size: few
d_call: TRBD2
j_call: TRBJ2-1
v_call: TRBV13

cdr3_nt: TGTGCCACCAGCAGAGTAGTTAGCGGGGGCCCCTACAATGAGCAGTTCTTC
cdr3_aa: CATSRVVSGGPYNEQFF
clone_size: NA
d_call: TRBD2
j_call: TRBJ2-1
v_call: TRBV15

cdr3_nt: TGTGCCATCAGTGCAGGACAGAACACCGGGGAGCTGTTTTTT
cdr3_aa: CAISAGQNTGELFF
clone_size: NA
d_call: NA
j_call: TRBJ2-2
v_call: TRBV10-3

cdr3_nt: TGCGCCAGCAGCTCCTGGACAGGCCCTCTGTACGAGCAGTACTTC
cdr3_aa: CASSSWTGPLYEQYF
clone_size: NA
d_call: TRBD1
j_call: TRBJ2-7
v_call: TRBV5-1

cdr3_nt: TGTGCCACCAGCCTACTCACCGTATCCGGGACAGGGGAATGGGAGACCCAGTACTTC
cdr3_aa: CATSLLTVSGTGEWETQYF
clone_size: once
d_call: TRBD1
j_call: TRBJ2-5
v_call: TRBV15

cdr3_nt: TGTGCCAGCGATCGACTAGCGGGGGATACAGATACGCAGTATTTT
cdr3_aa: CASDRLAGDTDTQYF
clone_size: once
d_call: TRBD2
j_call: TRBJ2-3
v_call: TRBV2

cdr3_nt: TGTGCCAGCAGCGATCTCCCAGGACAGGGGGTCGGAGAGACCCAGTACTTC
cdr3_aa: CASSDLPGQGVGETQYF
clone_size: NA
d_call: TRBD1
j_call: TRBJ2-5
v_call: TRBV7-2

cdr3_nt: TGTGCCAGCAGCCCGGGACTACGAGAGACCCAGTACTTC
cdr3_aa: CASSPGLRETQYF
clone_size: NA
d_call: TRBD2
j_call: TRBJ2-5
v_call: TRBV14

cdr3_nt: TGTGCCAGCAGCCTCAACACAGGGAACGAGCAGTACTTC
cdr3_aa: CASSLNTGNEQYF
clone_size: NA
d_call: NA
j_call: TRBJ2-7
v_call: TRBV7-9

cdr3_nt: TGTGCCAGCAGCCGGGGAACTGGTGAAAAACTGTTTTTT
cdr3_aa: CASSRGTGEKLFF
clone_size: NA
d_call: NA
j_call: TRBJ1-4
v_call: TRBV7-9